A single sample is the source of the 19 T cell receptor beta chains below, sequenced in a study of OX40 agonist ivuxolimab in advanced cancers. Libraries came from the immunoSEQ multiplex PCR assay. Sourced from immuneACCESS, this table was stored by TCRdb with only in-frame sequences that have V and J called. A share of the clones is absent; for the studies checked, an unresolved V gene accounts for under half, and the remainder has no known explanation. The sample table holds more than 35,000 clones, of which 80% were seen once. The ten largest clones represent roughly 10% of the sample. The source material was CD4+ or CD8+ T cells sorted from blood, sampled in a trial of the OX40 agonist ivuxolimab. The source of these receptors is an adult with an advanced solid tumor such as melanoma, head and neck, liver or kidney cancer.

V usage is TRBV4-1 and J usage is TRBJ1-3; D perhaps matches TRBD1 (6 bases). V lost 0 bases and J lost 4, with 10 bases in between. This CDR3 is 15 amino acids long. Germline CDR1 and CDR2: MGHRA and YSYEKL. The CDR3 sequence: CASSQENRVGNTIYF. In DNA, the CDR3 is TGCGCCAGCAGCCAAGAAAACAGGGTGGGAAACACCATATATTTT.

Details on this clone: Here the CDR3 omits its conserved ending phenylalanine or tryptophan, so a read error is the likely source. The limits of the CDR3 on the DNA are not certain, so only TCRdb's listed CDR3 is given. The chain carries TRBV6-1 and TRBJ2-3; no DNA check was done on the table's D call, TRBD2. The germline V gene has CDR1 MNHNS and CDR2 SASEGT. From its first to its last residue, the CDR3 has 13 amino acids. The CDR3 reads CASSNTAGTPHGI.

V gene TRBV6-5 combines with J gene TRBJ2-5; D not certain. The V end was cut by 5 bases, the J end by 1 base, with 11 bases between. Germline-derived CDR1 and CDR2 are MNHEY and SVGAGI. This CDR3 is 14 amino acids long. The CDR3 is CASSHQALQETQYF. CDR3 DNA: TGTGCCAGCAGTCACCAGGCTCTCCAAGAGACCCAGTACTTC.

This clone was seen more than once but under ten times. V is TRBV27 and J is TRBJ2-4; no clear D. Per germline, CDR1 MNHEY and CDR2 SMNVEV (reference sequence). The CDR3 sequence is 16 residues long. V dropped 0 bases and J dropped 0 bases, with 9 bases sitting between them. The CDR3 DNA sequence: TGTGCCAGCAGTTTATCGATATCCTTAGCCAAAAACATTCAGTACTTC. Amino acids: CASSLSISLAKNIQYF.

Here the CDR3 DNA reads TGTGCCAGCAGCTTAGTATGGGGCAATGAGCAGTTCTTC. It codes for CASSLVWGNEQFF. The chain carries TRBV7-6 and TRBJ2-1; the D is unclear. V was cut by 1 base and J by 6 bases, with 7 bases left in between. The CDR3 extends over 13 amino acids. Looked up from germline, CDR1 is SGHVS and CDR2 is FNYEAQ.

The chain links TRBV6-5 to TRBJ2-7, with TRBD2 matching 7 bases. The length of the CDR3 is 15 residues. J lost 1 base, V lost 5 bases, and 8 bases had no gene match. Germline lookup yields CDR1 MNHEY and CDR2 SVGAGI. The CDR3 DNA is TGTGCCAGCAGTAGCCTGGCTAGCGGATCCTACGAGCAGTACTTC. Its translation is CASSSLASGSYEQYF.

The chain combines TRBV6-5 with TRBJ2-5; TRBD2 matches at 11 bases. This CDR3 has 14 residues. V was clipped by 5 bases and J by 3 bases; unmatched bases: 2. Germline values: CDR1 MNHEY, CDR2 SVGAGI. The chain's CDR3 is CASSLLAGEETQYF. The CDR3 region has the DNA TGTGCCAGCAGTCTACTAGCGGGAGAAGAGACCCAGTACTTC.

This clone was observed a single time. DNA of the CDR3: TGTGCCTGGAGTCTGGGAGGTACTTCGAGGGAAAAACTGTTTTTT. The encoded protein is CAWSLGGTSREKLFF. This chain uses TRBV30 with TRBJ1-4; D is ambiguous. The germline CDR1 and CDR2 sequences are GTSNPN and SVGIG (reference sequence). Trimming removed 2 bases at V and 8 bases at J, with 18 bases between. The CDR3 extends over 15 amino acids.

The chain combines TRBV7-2 with TRBJ1-6; 11 nucleotides line up with TRBD1. Trimming cost V 5 bases and J 8 bases; bases outside gene matches: 5. Germline CDR1 is SGHTA and CDR2 is FQGNSA. The CDR3 runs to 15 residues. The CDR3, as DNA: TGTGCCAGCAGCCCAAGGACAGGGGGCGATTCACCCCTCCACTTT. Its translation is CASSPRTGGDSPLHF.

The gene calls are TRBV7-9 and TRBJ2-2; D unclear. CDR1 SEHNR and CDR2 FQNEAQ come from the germline V gene (reference sequence). The CDR3 contains 10 residues. V lost 4 bases and J lost 6, with 0 bases in between. CDR3 loop: CASSSGELFF. In nucleotides, the CDR3 is TGTGCCAGCAGCTCCGGGGAGCTGTTTTTT.

The J gene is TRBJ1-4, the V gene TRBV2, with 10 positions matching TRBD1. The J segment lost 8 bases and the V segment lost 7 bases, leaving 4 bases of the junction unmatched. Germline-derived CDR1 and CDR2 are SNHLY and FYNNEI. This CDR3 is 13 amino acids long. CDR3 sequence (DNA): TGTGCCAGCAACGGACAGGGGGGGGAAAAACTGTTTTTT. Protein: CASNGQGGEKLFF.

The chain combines TRBV4-1 with TRBJ2-3; no definite D call. V was clipped by 0 bases and J by 3 bases, with 10 bases between them. Germline V gene lookup returns CDR1 MGHRA and CDR2 YSYEKL. CDR3 length: 15 amino acids. The CDR3 loop reads CASSQELTRTDTQYF. CDR3 bases: TGCGCCAGCAGCCAAGAACTGACCCGGACAGATACGCAGTATTTT.

The CDR3 nucleotides read TGTGCCAGCAACGTCCTTGTGACGGACTATGGCTACACCTTC. Amino acids: CASNVLVTDYGYTF. The gene calls are TRBV5-4 and TRBJ1-2; D not certain. This CDR3 has 14 amino acids. CDR1 and CDR2 (germline): SGHNT, YYREEE (reference sequence). V was pared by 6 bases and J by 3 bases, with 15 bases between.

This clone is labeled medium-sized (0.01 to 0.1%). The V and J genes are TRBV5-8 and TRBJ1-5; TRBD1 is a possible D gene (6 bases). V was cut by 5 bases and J by 0 bases, with 12 bases left in between. This CDR3 comprises 15 residues. Looked up from germline, CDR1 is SGHTS and CDR2 is YDEGEE. CDR3 nucleotide sequence: TGTGCCAGCAGTATACAGGGTTATAGCAATCAGCCCCAGCATTTT. It specifies CASSIQGYSNQPQHF.

A note on this clone: An end of the junction differs from the germline gene, which may be a read error. The rearrangement uses TRBV7-2 and TRBJ2-2, with D perhaps matching TRBD2 (6 bases). The germline gives CDR1 SGHTA, CDR2 FQGNSA. CDR3 length: 13 amino acids. The DNA of the CDR3 is TGTGCCAGCGGCTTTGGAGGGCCCGGGGAGCTGTTTTTT. The encoded protein is CASGFGGPGELFF.

This clone is medium-sized by share. The rearrangement links TRBV19 to TRBJ1-5; perhaps TRBD1 as D (6 bases). Germline CDR1 LNHDA, CDR2 SQIVND (reference sequence). V gave up 7 bases and J gave up 5 bases, with 18 bases separating them. The CDR3 is 15 residues long. Here the CDR3 reads CASKGPGAAYQPQHF. The CDR3 coding sequence is TGTGCCAGTAAGGGCCCGGGGGCGGCCTATCAGCCCCAGCATTTT.

The V call is TRBV30, the J call TRBJ2-5; D perhaps matches TRBD1 (5 bases). This CDR3 is 13 amino acids long. CDR1 and CDR2 from the germline V gene are GTSNPN and SVGIG (reference sequence). V was clipped by 2 bases and J by 5 bases, with 12 bases between them. The CDR3 spells CAWSTPAGETQYF. The CDR3 nucleotides are TGTGCCTGGAGTACTCCTGCAGGGGAGACCCAGTACTTC. Supplemented by reference TRBV30 and TRBJ2-5, the full variable domain reads SQTIHQWPATLVQPVGSPLSLECTVEGTSNPNLYWYRQAAGRGLQLLFYSVGIGQISSEVPQNLSASRPQDRQFILSSKKLLLSDSGFYLCAWSTPAGETQYFGPGTRLLVL.

This clone was counted a single time. V and J are TRBV7-3 and TRBJ1-1; D might be TRBD1 (5 bases). CDR1 and CDR2 (germline): SGHTA, FQGTGA. The CDR3 length is 13 residues. V was trimmed by 2 bases and J by 5 bases, leaving 9 bases between them. The chain's CDR3 is CASSLQGGTEAFF. The CDR3 region has the DNA TGTGCCAGCAGCTTACAGGGAGGGACTGAAGCTTTCTTT. The full variable domain, its missing parts supplied by reference TRBV7-3 and TRBJ1-1, is GAGVSQTPSNKVTEKGKYVELRCDPISGHTALYWYRQSLGQGPEFLIYFQGTGAADDSGLPNDRFFAVRPEGSVSTLKIQRTERGDSAVYLCASSLQGGTEAFFGQGTRLTVV.

This clone was picked up a small number of times. The chain is built from TRBV5-1 and TRBJ2-7; possible D gene TRBD1, 5 bases. Between the trimmed V and J ends, which lost 1 base and 3 bases, there was a span of 11 bases. The CDR3 has 14 amino acids. CDR1 and CDR2 from the germline V gene are SGHRS and YFSETQ. The CDR3 sequence: CASSLRSGYYEQYF. The CDR3, as DNA: TGCGCCAGCAGCTTGCGGTCAGGGTACTACGAGCAGTACTTC.